Given below is one T cell receptor beta chain in context. Its antigen is as yet unknown. Researchers ran the PCR with 60 Vbeta and 13 Jbeta primers. Libraries were prepared by immunoSEQ multiplex PCR; TCRdb keeps only in-frame clonotypes and omits some of them. The sample lists 93,000 or so clones, 84% seen once, with 4.5% to 7% in the top ten. The data are from a study of cytomegalovirus exposure and HLA in healthy donors. Notes on the study in general: Some V segments, including TRBV6-2 and TRBV6-3, were excluded as indistinguishable. Analyzed later, most CMV-associated TCR beta chains appeared HLA-restricted. Some highly shared sequence variants likely arose as a pipeline artifact. Fewer than 20,000 TCR beta sequences were associated with HLA alleles at 0.05 false discovery rate in a later analysis.

The germline V gene encodes CDR1 SEHNR and CDR2 FQNEAQ (reference sequence). V lost 4 bases, J lost 4 bases, and 4 bases stayed unmatched. CDR3 length equals 14 residues. The J gene is TRBJ1-5, the V gene TRBV7-9, with 7 bases fitting TRBD1. The source is a young woman in good health and CMV-seropositive. The sequencing sample was made of PBMCs. The CDR3 here is CASSSGTANQPQHF. The CDR3 DNA is TGTGCCAGCAGCTCCGGGACAGCAAATCAGCCCCAGCATTTT.